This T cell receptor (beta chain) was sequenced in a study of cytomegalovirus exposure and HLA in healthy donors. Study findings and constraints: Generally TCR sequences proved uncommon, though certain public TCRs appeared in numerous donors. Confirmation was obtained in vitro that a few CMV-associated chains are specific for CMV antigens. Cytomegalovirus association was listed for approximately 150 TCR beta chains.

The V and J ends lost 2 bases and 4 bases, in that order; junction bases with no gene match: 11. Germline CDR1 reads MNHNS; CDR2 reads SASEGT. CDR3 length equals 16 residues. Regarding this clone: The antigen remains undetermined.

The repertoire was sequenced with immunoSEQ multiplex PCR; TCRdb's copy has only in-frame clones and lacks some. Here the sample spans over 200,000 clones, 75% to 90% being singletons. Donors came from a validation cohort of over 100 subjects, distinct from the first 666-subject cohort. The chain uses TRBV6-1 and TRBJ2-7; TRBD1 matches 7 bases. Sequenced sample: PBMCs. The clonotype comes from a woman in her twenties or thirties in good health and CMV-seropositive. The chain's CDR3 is CASSESPRGQLYEQYF. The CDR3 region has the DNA TGTGCCAGCAGTGAATCCCCCCGGGGACAGCTATACGAGCAGTACTTC.